This entry lists 19 T cell receptor beta chains sequenced from one sample in a study of graft-versus-host responses after intestinal transplantation. Data came from immunoSEQ multiplex PCR; TCRdb stores just in-frame clones and leaves some out. The top ten hold under 2% of the sample, which has about 21,000 clones, 40% to 45% seen once. Stimulators, some 200,000 irradiated and violet-dye-labeled cells, were plated with some 200,000 CFSE-labeled responder cells. The sequencing here drew on alloreactive CD8+ T cells from a mixed lymphocyte reaction culture, taken before intestinal transplant. Specified subset: CFSE-low proliferating T cells sorted from roughly six-day pre-transplant mixed lymphocyte reaction (GvH or HvG direction). These receptors were taken from a human patient who received an intestinal transplant.

This clone was detected a few times. The chain combines TRBV28 with TRBJ1-1; D ambiguous. The CDR3 loop spans 12 amino acids. Germline V lookup: CDR1 MDHEN, CDR2 SYDVKM. V dropped 5 bases and J dropped 8 bases, with 12 bases sitting between them. CDR3 protein: CASSQRVLEAFF. CDR3 DNA: TGTGCCAGCAGTCAAAGGGTTCTCGAAGCTTTCTTT.

The chain carries TRBV5-1 and TRBJ2-5; no clear D gene. This CDR3 is built from 12 residues. Trimming stripped 2 bases from V and 0 bases from J, with 2 bases between. CDR1 SGHRS and CDR2 YFSETQ come from the germline V gene. This chain's CDR3 is CASSFNQETQYF. In DNA, the CDR3 is TGCGCCAGCAGCTTTAACCAAGAGACCCAGTACTTC.

This clone has a single count. The V call is TRBV10-2, the J call TRBJ1-5, with D possibly being TRBD1 (5 bases). The CDR3 consists of 13 residues. The V end was cut by 6 bases, the J end by 1 base, with 7 bases between. The germline V gene encodes CDR1 WSHSY and CDR2 SAAADI. CDR3 nucleotides: TGCGCCAGCAGGCAGGGAAGCAATCAGCCCCAGCATTTT. Translated, it gives CASRQGSNQPQHF.

The rearrangement uses TRBV6-5 and TRBJ2-1, with 10 bases lining up with TRBD2. The V segment lost 2 bases and the J segment 9 bases; nucleotides outside the gene matches: 7. Germline CDR1 and CDR2: MNHEY and SVGAGI. The CDR3 is 15 amino acids. CDR3 nucleotides: TGTGCCAGCAGTTACCAAGCGGGAGGGATCGGTGAGCAGTTCTTC. Its protein product is CASSYQAGGIGEQFF.

In its sample, this clone was seen once. V usage is TRBV18 and J usage is TRBJ2-3; the D gene is possibly TRBD2 (5 bases). In germline, CDR1 is KGHSH, CDR2 LQKENI. With 3 bases removed from V and 4 bases from J, the gap between germline ends came to 20 bases. CDR3 length: 17 amino acids. The chain's CDR3 is CASSPLTRASIADTQYF. The DNA of the CDR3 is TGTGCCAGCTCACCCCTAACTCGGGCTAGCATCGCAGATACGCAGTATTTT.

The rearrangement uses TRBV6-5 and TRBJ1-2; D is unclear. The CDR3 has 13 amino acids. V gave up 2 bases and J gave up 4 bases, with 8 bases separating them. Germline V gives CDR1 MNHEY, CDR2 SVGAGI. The CDR3 coding sequence is TGTGCCAGCAGTTACGCGCTGTTCTATGGCTACACCTTC. It specifies CASSYALFYGYTF.

This clone has only a few counts. CDR3 sequence reads: CASSYSSPARGTEAFF. In nucleotides, the CDR3 is TGTGCCAGCAGTTACTCCTCTCCGGCCAGGGGCACTGAAGCTTTCTTT. The chain carries TRBV6-6 and TRBJ1-1; D might be TRBD1 (6 bases). Germline V lookup: CDR1 MNHNY, CDR2 SVGAGI (reference sequence). Trimming removed 0 bases at V and 4 bases at J, with 15 bases between. The CDR3 runs to 16 residues.

This clone has only a few counts. This chain connects TRBV6-1 to TRBJ2-2; D uncertain. The V gene's germline CDR1 is MNHNS and CDR2 SASEGT. Between the trimmed V and J ends, which lost 6 bases and 3 bases, there was a span of 5 bases. The CDR3 is 12 amino acids. The CDR3 coding sequence is TGTGCCAGCAGGACTTACACCGGGGAGCTGTTTTTT. Translated, it gives CASRTYTGELFF.

The chain uses TRBV6-5 and TRBJ2-7; unclear D gene. Trimming shortened V by 1 base and J by 0 bases, and 10 bases separated the two germline ends. The CDR3 contains 15 residues. CDR1 is MNHEY, CDR2 SVGAGI, per germline. The CDR3 DNA reads TGTGCCAGCAGTTACTACAGCGCAGGCTCCTACGAGCAGTACTTC. It specifies CASSYYSAGSYEQYF.

V is TRBV29-1 and J is TRBJ2-7; D ambiguous. Germline V gene lookup returns CDR1 SQVTM and CDR2 ANQGSEA. The CDR3 has 13 residues. V dropped 3 bases and J dropped 0 bases, with 9 bases sitting between them. The CDR3 is CSVDGKNSYEQYF. The CDR3 DNA reads as TGCAGCGTTGATGGGAAGAACTCCTACGAGCAGTACTTC.

This chain joins TRBV7-9 and TRBJ2-1; 8 bases fit TRBD1. From germline, CDR1 is SEHNR and CDR2 FQNEAQ (reference sequence). The trim removed 1 base at V and 3 bases at J, leaving 8 bases unmatched. The CDR3 length is 17 residues. CDR3 amino acids: CASSLVVQGADYNEQFF. The CDR3 DNA is TGTGCCAGCAGCTTAGTGGTGCAGGGGGCAGACTACAATGAGCAGTTCTTC.

To note about this clone: The junction shows a germline mismatch at one end, possibly a read error. The V gene is TRBV25-1, the J gene TRBJ2-7; unclear D gene. Germline assignment: CDR1 MGHDK and CDR2 SYGVNS. This CDR3 has 11 amino acids. The DNA of the CDR3 is TGTGCCAGCAGTGAATTTCTAGAAACCCACTTC. It translates to CASSEFLETHF.

The V and J genes are TRBV7-9 and TRBJ2-3; D is tentatively TRBD1 or TRBD2 (5 bases each). Germline assignment: CDR1 SEHNR and CDR2 FQNEAQ (reference sequence). This CDR3 has 14 residues. Trimming shortened V by 2 bases and J by 4 bases, and 10 bases separated the two germline ends. The CDR3 loop is CASSLQGPPDTQYF. CDR3 sequence (DNA): TGTGCCAGCAGCTTACAGGGACCCCCAGATACGCAGTATTTT.

The gene calls are TRBV5-4 and TRBJ2-2; D gene unclear. Deletions cut 0 bases from V and 0 bases from J, with 9 bases between. Germline assignment: CDR1 SGHNT and CDR2 YYREEE (reference sequence). The length of the CDR3 is 16 residues. The CDR3 protein is CASSLVMATNTGELFF. The CDR3 coding sequence is TGTGCCAGCAGCTTGGTGATGGCTACGAACACCGGGGAGCTGTTTTTT.

J is TRBJ1-4 and V is TRBV5-4; 8 bases align to TRBD1. The CDR3 has 14 residues. Germline loops: CDR1 SGHNT, CDR2 YYREEE (reference sequence). J lost 9 bases, V lost 3 bases, and 7 bases had no gene match. This CDR3 reads CASSSGGTGKKLFF. The CDR3 bases are TGTGCCAGCAGCTCGGGGGGGACAGGAAAAAAACTGTTTTTT.

The CDR3 DNA sequence: TGTGCCAGCAGTTACTCGCACAGGGCGTACGAGCAGTACTTC. Its protein is CASSYSHRAYEQYF. The gene calls are TRBV6-5 and TRBJ2-7, with TRBD1 as a possible D gene (6 bases). V was clipped by 0 bases and J by 4 bases, with 10 bases between them. Germline assignment: CDR1 MNHEY and CDR2 SVGAGI. The CDR3 is 14 amino acids.

The V call is TRBV28, the J call TRBJ2-1; no clear D. This CDR3 has 15 residues. V lost 2 bases and J lost 0, with 8 bases in between. Germline CDR1 MDHEN, CDR2 SYDVKM. The CDR3: CASSLGASSYNEQFF. The CDR3 DNA follows: TGTGCCAGCAGTTTAGGAGCGAGCTCCTACAATGAGCAGTTCTTC.

This clone was detected a few times. This sequence joins TRBV28 and TRBJ1-2; 8 nucleotides align to TRBD1. V lost 6 bases to trimming and J lost 0 bases; unmatched junction nucleotides: 0. In germline, CDR1 is MDHEN, CDR2 SYDVKM. The CDR3 extends over 13 amino acids. CDR3 sequence: CASRQGANYGYTF. The CDR3 nucleotides read TGTGCCAGCAGACAGGGGGCTAACTATGGCTACACCTTC.

The V call is TRBV6-1, the J call TRBJ2-1, with 12 positions matching TRBD2. V dropped 7 bases and J dropped 10; count of bases not matched to a gene: 11. The CDR3 extends over 15 amino acids. CDR1 and CDR2 from the germline V gene are MNHNS and SASEGT. CDR3 in amino acids: CASTPLAGGRREQFF. For the CDR3, the DNA is TGTGCCAGCACCCCCCTAGCGGGAGGGCGCAGGGAGCAGTTCTTC.